This T cell receptor (beta chain) was retrieved from a study of CD8 T cells in Susac syndrome. CD8+ and CD4+ T cells circulating in blood were sequenced for TCR beta. TEMRA cells were FACS-enriched, while CD8+ and CD4+ T cells were negatively isolated. Random hexamers served to reverse transcribe about 0.5 to 1 ug RNA. TCR beta CDR3 was amplified by immunoSEQ multiplex PCR. This amplification extended across 54 Vbeta and 13 Jbeta segments. Each CDR3 protein is one row after TCRdb ran MiXCR on the immunoSEQ multiplex PCR reads. The sample lists 90,000 or so distinct CDR3 sequences; 90% to 95% were seen once. Germline V CDR1 and CDR2: MNHEY, SMNVEV (reference sequence). Trimming took off 5 bases at V and 7 bases at J, with 9 bases between the two ends. The CDR3 sequence is 12 residues long.

The rearrangement links TRBV27 to TRBJ2-4, with D possibly being TRBD1 (7 bases). This receptor was identified in a human donor in good health. Sample: CD8+ T cells from PBMCs. The CDR3 region is CASSAGQNIQYF. The CDR3 DNA reads TGTGCCAGCAGTGCGGGACAGAACATTCAGTACTTC.